The 24 T cell receptor beta chains in this list originate from one sample, sequenced in a study of T cells after yellow fever vaccination. One entry per CDR3 protein results from TCRdb running MiXCR on the 5' RACE reads. The sample includes about 320,000 distinct CDR3 sequences, around 6.8% of them seen just once. The sample consisted of PBMCs, taken more than 40 days after the first yellow fever vaccination. The receptors stem from a man aged 18 to 35 who received the YFV17D yellow fever vaccine.

The rearrangement uses TRBV19 and TRBJ2-1; perhaps TRBD1 as D (6 bases). The CDR3 extends over 13 amino acids. Trimming left V 6 bases short and J 8 bases short, with 14 bases between. CDR1 is LNHDA and CDR2 is SQIVND in the germline V gene (reference sequence). CDR3 residues: CASRTTGSDEQFF. CDR3 in DNA: TGTGCCAGTAGAACTACAGGGTCGGATGAGCAGTTCTTC.

J is TRBJ1-2 and V is TRBV4-2; tentative D call: TRBD1 (5 bases). The CDR3 is 16 residues long. The ends were cut back, 3 bases at V and 4 bases at J, with 18 bases in the middle. CDR1 is LGHNA, CDR2 YNFKEQ, per germline. As DNA, the CDR3 is TGTGCCAGCAGCCAGGCACCCGCTGACAGTGTCTATGGCTACACCTTC. Protein product: CASSQAPADSVYGYTF.

The chain carries TRBV4-3 and TRBJ1-2, with 9 bases identical to TRBD1. The CDR3 has 17 residues. CDR1 and CDR2 (germline): LGHNA, YSLEER. V shed 2 bases, J shed 0 bases, and the junction held 7 bases outside the gene matches. For the CDR3, the DNA is TGCGCCAGCAGCCAATATACAGGGGGCTCGACTAACTATGGCTACACCTTC. This gives the protein CASSQYTGGSTNYGYTF.

This clonotype was picked up many times. The chain couples TRBV7-8 to TRBJ2-1; D gene unclear. Germline V CDR1 and CDR2: SGHVS, FQNEAQ. The CDR3 totals 13 residues. V lost 4 bases and J lost 6, with 10 bases in between. This chain's CDR3 is CASSSMNSNEQFF. CDR3 bases: TGTGCCAGCAGCTCCATGAACAGCAATGAGCAGTTCTTC.

The rearrangement links TRBV4-3 to TRBJ2-7; D is possibly TRBD1 (5 bases). Germline V gene data show CDR1 as LGHNA and CDR2 as YSLEER. The CDR3 length is 15 residues. Trimming removed 4 bases at V and 3 bases at J, with 16 bases between. In nucleotides, the CDR3 is TGCGCCAGCAGCCCTTTGGGTAAGGGGTACTACGAGCAGTACGTC. It codes for CASSPLGKGYYEQYV.

This clonotype was recorded a few times. V is TRBV11-2 and J is TRBJ1-6, with 7 positions matching TRBD1. CDR1 and CDR2 (germline): SGHAT, FQNNGV. This CDR3 region has 17 residues. Unmatched junction bases numbered 6, after V lost 4 bases and J lost 0 bases. In nucleotides, the CDR3 is TGTGCCAGCAGCTCCATGGACAGGAGCTCCTATAATTCACCCCTCCACTTT. This encodes CASSSMDRSSYNSPLHF.

This rearrangement joins TRBV12-3 or TRBV12-4 to TRBJ1-3, with a weak D call TRBD1 (6 bases). CDR3 length: 16 amino acids. V was clipped by 5 bases and J by 2 bases, with 16 bases between them. CDR3 nucleotide sequence: TGTGCCAGCAGTCTACGGACAGATGGGCCTGGAAACACCATATATTTT. Translated, it gives CASSLRTDGPGNTIYF.

This clonotype was detected only a few times. The V call is TRBV7-2, the J call TRBJ1-2; 7 nucleotides align to TRBD1. Germline V gene lookup returns CDR1 SGHTA and CDR2 FQGNSA. The CDR3 runs to 14 residues. The V and J ends lost 6 bases and 5 bases, in that order; junction bases with no gene match: 9. The DNA for the CDR3 is TGTGCCAGCAGATCCTTTGGGACAGATTATGGCTACACCTTC. Residues: CASRSFGTDYGYTF. Full variable domain (remainder filled in from reference TRBV7-2 and TRBJ1-2): GAGVSQSPSNKVTEKGKDVELRCDPISGHTALYWYRQSLGQGLEFLIYFQGNSAPDKSGLPSDRFSAERTGGSVSTLTIQRTQQEDSAVYLCASRSFGTDYGYTFGSGTRLTVV.

J is TRBJ2-2 and V is TRBV20-1; maybe TRBD2 (5 bases). The CDR3 is 14 amino acids. Germline values: CDR1 DFQATT, CDR2 SNEGSKA (reference sequence). Trimming stripped 0 bases from V and 2 bases from J, with 7 bases between. The CDR3 nucleotides are TGCAGTGCTAGAGAACGGGGAAACACCGGGGAGCTGTTTTTT. It specifies CSARERGNTGELFF.

This clonotype was counted only a few times. The chain employs TRBV18 and TRBJ1-3, with D possibly matching TRBD1 (5 bases). The germline V gene has CDR1 KGHSH and CDR2 LQKENI. V lost 2 bases and J 8 bases, leaving 13 bases between the germline ends. The CDR3 covers 14 residues. CDR3 nucleotides: TGTGCCAGCTCACCAGGGACCGCGACGGACACCATATATTTT. Translation: CASSPGTATDTIYF.

The chain uses TRBV27 and TRBJ2-7, with D unclear. Germline V gives CDR1 MNHEY, CDR2 SMNVEV (reference sequence). Trimming took 6 bases from V and 2 from J, leaving 17 bases between them. The CDR3 loop spans 15 amino acids. In DNA form, the CDR3 reads TGTGCCAGCAGGCTGACACCCGGCACCCCCTACGAGCAGTACTTC. Translated: CASRLTPGTPYEQYF.

This chain links TRBV27 with TRBJ2-1; D is unresolved. The CDR3 length is 15 residues. Per germline, CDR1 MNHEY and CDR2 SMNVEV (reference sequence). Trimming took off 0 bases at V and 1 base at J, with 7 bases between the two ends. The CDR3 sequence: CASSLSIGSYNEQFF. The DNA of the CDR3 is TGTGCCAGCAGTTTATCGATTGGTTCCTACAATGAGCAGTTCTTC.

The rearrangement joins TRBV29-1 to TRBJ2-5; the match to TRBD1 covers 11 bases. Germline V gene sequence: CDR1 SQVTM, CDR2 ANQGSEA. The CDR3 runs to 18 residues. V dropped 1 base and J dropped 9; count of bases not matched to a gene: 19. CDR3 DNA: TGCAGCGTTGAAGGCCCCCTGGGGTGGACAGGGGGCAATTGGGCCCAGTACTTC. Residues: CSVEGPLGWTGGNWAQYF.

The sample holds many counts of this clonotype. The V gene is TRBV12-3 or TRBV12-4, the J gene TRBJ2-7, with TRBD2 matching over 9 bases. The CDR3 totals 14 residues. V dropped 6 bases and J dropped 0; count of bases not matched to a gene: 3. The CDR3: CASRSGGSSYEQYF. In DNA, the CDR3 is TGTGCCAGCAGAAGCGGGGGGAGCTCCTACGAGCAGTACTTC.

V is TRBV7-7 and J is TRBJ2-7, with a weak D call TRBD1 (6 bases). V dropped 1 base and J dropped 4 bases, with 14 bases sitting between them. CDR1 is SSHAT, CDR2 FNYEAQ, per germline (reference sequence). There are 15 residues in the CDR3. This chain's CDR3 is CASSLGPGVGYEQYF. The CDR3, as DNA: TGTGCCAGCAGCTTAGGCCCAGGGGTAGGATACGAGCAGTACTTC.

This clonotype has a count of ten or more. The J gene is TRBJ1-1, the V gene TRBV2; D might be TRBD1 (5 bases). The ends were cut back, 5 bases at V and 1 base at J, with 11 bases in the middle. Germline V gene data show CDR1 as SNHLY and CDR2 as FYNNEI. There are 14 residues in the CDR3. The CDR3 reads CASSRTQENTEAFF. The CDR3 nucleotides are TGTGCCAGCAGTCGTACACAGGAGAACACTGAAGCTTTCTTT.

The table lists this clonotype with many counts. The CDR3 loop is CSAQDVSIRETQYF. The CDR3 bases are TGCAGTGCCCAGGACGTGTCAATTCGCGAGACCCAGTACTTC. The chain carries TRBV20-1 and TRBJ2-5; the D is unclear. V shed 6 bases and J shed 5 bases, with 19 bases lying between them. The CDR3 loop spans 14 amino acids. In germline, CDR1 is DFQATT, CDR2 SNEGSKA (reference sequence).

This clonotype came up a few times. The genes are TRBV5-1 and TRBJ2-5; 10 nucleotides line up with TRBD2. The V gene end was trimmed by 3 bases and the J gene end by 4 bases; junction bases not matched to a gene: 15. CDR3 length: 18 amino acids. CDR1 and CDR2 (germline): SGHRS, YFSETQ. This CDR3 reads CASSWGSPSGGARETQYF. CDR3 DNA: TGCGCCAGCAGCTGGGGATCTCCTAGCGGGGGCGCCAGAGAGACCCAGTACTTC. Looking up the rest from reference TRBV5-1 and TRBJ2-5 gives the full variable domain: KAGVTQTPRYLIKTRGQQVTLSCSPISGHRSVSWYQQTPGQGLQFLFEYFSETQRNKGNFPGRFSGRQFSNSRSEMNVSTLELGDSALYLCASSWGSPSGGARETQYFGPGTRLLVL.

This clonotype was seen only a few times. The rearrangement joins TRBV20-1 to TRBJ2-1; D remains ambiguous. The CDR3 is made up of 15 amino acids. Trimming took 3 bases from V and 0 from J, leaving 12 bases between them. CDR1 is DFQATT and CDR2 is SNEGSKA in the germline V gene (reference sequence). The CDR3 is CSASALKSSYNEQFF. The CDR3 DNA is TGCAGTGCTAGTGCCCTAAAGAGCTCCTACAATGAGCAGTTCTTC.

This clonotype was found a few times. The chain recombines TRBV12-3 or TRBV12-4 with TRBJ2-5; 9 bases align to TRBD1. The CDR3 length is 14 residues. Trimming at V came to 4 bases and at J to 6 bases, leaving 6 bases not matched to a gene. DNA of the CDR3: TGTGCCAGCAGTTGGGGGACAGGGTGGAAGACCCAGTACTTC. The encoded protein is CASSWGTGWKTQYF.

This clonotype has just a few counts. The chain joins TRBV7-6 to TRBJ1-1; D call uncertain. Germline assignment: CDR1 SGHVS and CDR2 FNYEAQ. The CDR3 is 13 amino acids. V shed 5 bases and J shed 3 bases, with 10 bases lying between them. The CDR3 bases are TGTGCCAGCAGCATAGGTTTACACACTGAAGCTTTCTTT. Translated, it gives CASSIGLHTEAFF.

The rearrangement uses TRBV12-3 or TRBV12-4 and TRBJ1-1; D remains unclear. V was clipped by 1 base and J by 11 bases, with 8 bases between them. The CDR3 runs 11 residues. The chain's CDR3 is CASSLVYTAFF. As DNA, the CDR3 is TGTGCCAGCAGTTTAGTATACACCGCTTTCTTT.

This clonotype showed up just a few times. This chain uses TRBV20-1 with TRBJ2-7; possible D gene TRBD2, 6 bases. The CDR3 consists of 16 residues. CDR1 and CDR2 (germline): DFQATT, SNEGSKA (reference sequence). V was trimmed by 3 bases and J by 3 bases, leaving 21 bases between them. The CDR3 coding sequence is TGCAGTGCTAGGCTTAGAACTAGCAACGGACGCTACGAGCAGTACTTC. Its protein is CSARLRTSNGRYEQYF.

The V gene is TRBV6-1, the J gene TRBJ2-7, with D possibly matching TRBD1 (6 bases). The germline V gene has CDR1 MNHNS and CDR2 SASEGT. The V gene lost 6 bases and the J gene lost 3 bases, with 21 bases spanning the gap. The CDR3 totals 16 residues. CDR3 nucleotide sequence: TGTGCCAGCAGCCCCGATCAAACAGGGTTGGGCTACGAGCAGTACGTC. The encoded protein is CASSPDQTGLGYEQYV.